Listed below are T cell receptor beta chains from one sample, sequenced in a study of blood T cell repertoires in COVID-19. Method: immunoSEQ multiplex PCR; TCRdb's copy keeps in-frame clones and lacks some. The data show around 140,000 clones, with over 80% seen just once and 2% to 2.5% held by the top ten. The specimen was peripheral blood. These receptors came from a man aged 45 to 65 with active COVID-19. CDR3s include the opening cysteine and the closing phenylalanine or tryptophan. The D gene is left open where the match is weak. Only some rows state a clone size, as once, few, many or a class for expanded clones.

CDR3 DNA	CDR3 protein	D gene	clone size	V gene	J gene	CDR3 length
TGTGCCAGTAAGGGGACAGGGGCTAATGGCTACACCTTC	CASKGTGANGYTF	TRBD1	once	TRBV19	TRBJ1-2	13
TGCGCCAGCAGCTTGGGGACAGGCTATGGCTACACCTTC	CASSLGTGYGYTF	TRBD1	-	TRBV5-1	TRBJ1-2	13
TGTGCCAGCAGCCAACGATCTTTTATAGCGGAGCCCTACAATGAGCAGTTCTTC	CASSQRSFIAEPYNEQFF	-	-	TRBV3-1/TRBV3-2	TRBJ2-1	18
TGTGCCAGCGTGGGGGAGGACTATCAGCCCCAGCATTTT	CASVGEDYQPQHF	-	-	TRBV12-3/TRBV12-4	TRBJ1-5	13
TGTGCCACGCACAGAAGGGAGACCCAGTACTTC	CATHRRETQYF	-	-	TRBV7-9	TRBJ2-5	11
TGTGCCAGCAGCCAAGAAGGAGCAATACTAGATTCCTCCTACGAGCAGTACTTC	CASSQEGAILDSSYEQYF	-	-	TRBV3-1/TRBV3-2	TRBJ2-7	18
TGTGCCAGCAGTTCGACAGTAGACCACTATGGCTACACCTTC	CASSSTVDHYGYTF	-	-	TRBV6-2/TRBV6-3	TRBJ1-2	14
TGCGCCAGCAGCCTCTATTTACCGAGGAACACTGAAGCTTTCTTT	CASSLYLPRNTEAFF	-	once	TRBV4-1	TRBJ1-1	15
TGTGCCAGCAGCTTAGGCAGGGTAGGGACCGGGGAGCTGTTTTTT	CASSLGRVGTGELFF	-	once	TRBV7-2	TRBJ2-2	15
TGTGCCAGCAGTCGAATTCAGGGGGCGCAGGGCTACACCTTC	CASSRIQGAQGYTF	TRBD1	-	TRBV6-5	TRBJ1-2	14
TGTGCCAGCAGCAGGCTCCCCCAGCGGGGGTCGGGCGAGCAGTACTTC	CASSRLPQRGSGEQYF	TRBD2	once	TRBV27	TRBJ2-7	16
TGCGCCAGCAGCCCCTTGGGGGGGCGCAGGGAAAAACTGTTTTTT	CASSPLGGRREKLFF	-	-	TRBV4-3	TRBJ1-4	15
TGTGCCAGCAGCTACCGCGGACAGAACGGGCCCCTCCACTTT	CASSYRGQNGPLHF	-	-	TRBV13	TRBJ1-6	14
TGCGCCAGCAGCCAACAATCGGCGGGGGTTGGAAACACCATATATTTT	CASSQQSAGVGNTIYF	-	-	TRBV4-3	TRBJ1-3	16
TGTGCCAGCAGCGAGACTCCGGGACAGGGTCAAGGAAACACCATATATTTT	CASSETPGQGQGNTIYF	TRBD1	once	TRBV9	TRBJ1-3	17
TGTGCCAGCAGCGTAGGAGGTACCTACGAGCAGTACTTC	CASSVGGTYEQYF	-	-	TRBV9	TRBJ2-7	13
TGTGCCAGCAGCTACGACATGAAAGAGACCCAGTACTTC	CASSYDMKETQYF	-	-	TRBV5-6	TRBJ2-5	13
TGCAGCGTTGATGCGGATTACACCGGGGAGCTGTTTTTT	CSVDADYTGELFF	-	few	TRBV29-1	TRBJ2-2	13
TGTGCCAGCATTAGAGCGGGGGGCTATCAAGAGACCCAGTACTTC	CASIRAGGYQETQYF	TRBD2	-	TRBV6-6	TRBJ2-5	15
TGTGCCAGCAGTAGGGGGCGGGAGACCCAGTACTTC	CASSRGRETQYF	TRBD1	-	TRBV2	TRBJ2-5	12
TGCGCCAGCAGCCACCAGGTCGGGGGACGTGGCTACACCTTC	CASSHQVGGRGYTF	-	-	TRBV23-1	TRBJ1-2	14
TGCGCCAGCAGCCAATGGAGCGGGGGTCCTCTGGTTCTCTACGAGCAGTACTTC	CASSQWSGGPLVLYEQYF	TRBD2	-	TRBV4-1	TRBJ2-7	18
TGTGCCAGTCGTCGAGAGGGGGTTGGGCCCCAGCATTTT	CASRREGVGPQHF	-	-	TRBV6-5	TRBJ1-5	13
TGTGCCAGCAGCTTAGGCGGGGGGTCTGGAGATACGCAGTATTTT	CASSLGGGSGDTQYF	TRBD2	-	TRBV7-9	TRBJ2-3	15
TGTGCCAGCCGACAGGGATCGGGTAAGAGCAATCAGCCCCAGCATTTT	CASRQGSGKSNQPQHF	TRBD1	-	TRBV2	TRBJ1-5	16
TGTGCCAGCAGTGAAGCGTGGCGGAACTACGAGCAGTACTTC	CASSEAWRNYEQYF	-	-	TRBV2	TRBJ2-7	14
TGCGCCAGCAGCCCAGGGAACGGGGGGGCCTACAATGAGCAGTTCTTC	CASSPGNGGAYNEQFF	TRBD2	few	TRBV4-1	TRBJ2-1	16
TGTGCCAGCAGCTTAGACCCCCCCCAGGACAGGGACGAGACCCAGTACTTC	CASSLDPPQDRDETQYF	TRBD1	-	TRBV7-8	TRBJ2-5	17
TGTGCCTGGAGCGACAGGGGTCGGGATGAAAAACTGTTTTTT	CAWSDRGRDEKLFF	TRBD1	-	TRBV30	TRBJ1-4	14
TGTGCCAGCAGCTTAGCAGGGAAGTCCCCCGGGGAGCTGTTTTTT	CASSLAGKSPGELFF	-	-	TRBV11-2	TRBJ2-2	15
TGTGCCAGCAGTGAAGAAACAGTAATGGGCTACACCTTC	CASSEETVMGYTF	-	-	TRBV6-1	TRBJ1-2	13
TGCGCCAGCAGCCCGAGGGCGGAGTCTGGGGAGACCCAGTACTTC	CASSPRAESGETQYF	-	-	TRBV4-1	TRBJ2-5	15
TGTGCCAGCAGCCCAACCCCGGGGGGGTTCTCCTACAATGAGCAGTTCTTC	CASSPTPGGFSYNEQFF	TRBD2	-	TRBV11-2	TRBJ2-1	17
TGTGCCAGCAGCTTGGGCGCTAACTATGGCTACACCTTC	CASSLGANYGYTF	-	-	TRBV5-5	TRBJ1-2	13
TGTGCCAGCAGTCCGGACAGGGGGCTTACTAACTATGGCTACACCTTC	CASSPDRGLTNYGYTF	TRBD1	-	TRBV6-6	TRBJ1-2	16
TGTGCCAGCAGCCCCCGACTAGCGATCGGTCAGGAGCAGTACTTC	CASSPRLAIGQEQYF	TRBD2	-	TRBV7-2	TRBJ2-7	15
TGTGCCAGCAGTAATCTTAACTATGGCTACACCTTC	CASSNLNYGYTF	-	-	TRBV6-6	TRBJ1-2	12
TGTGCCAGCAGCCAAGATCAGGGGAACTCTAACTATGGCTACACCTTC	CASSQDQGNSNYGYTF	-	-	TRBV4-2	TRBJ1-2	16
TGTGCCAGCAGCGCCGGGACTACACAAGAGACCCAGTACTTC	CASSAGTTQETQYF	TRBD2	-	TRBV3-1/TRBV3-2	TRBJ2-5	14
TGTGCCAGCAGCTTCGGACAGGTTGAGGAGCAGTACTTC	CASSFGQVEEQYF	TRBD1	-	TRBV11-2	TRBJ2-7	13
TGTGCCACGCGGGGGGCGAACACTGAAGCTTTCTTT	CATRGANTEAFF	-	-	TRBV10-3	TRBJ1-1	12
TGTGCCAGCAGCAAAGGGACAGAGAGCTCCTACGAGCAGTACTTC	CASSKGTESSYEQYF	-	-	TRBV21-1	TRBJ2-7	15
TGTGCCAGCAGCGTAGGACAGGGGTTTTCACCCCTCCACTTT	CASSVGQGFSPLHF	TRBD1	few	TRBV9	TRBJ1-6	14
TGCAGCGCTGCAGGGGTATCTTATAATTCACCCCTCCACTTT	CSAAGVSYNSPLHF	-	-	TRBV29-1	TRBJ1-6	14
TGTGCCAGCAGCAAGGAGGGCCTAGGGGAGACCCAGTACTTC	CASSKEGLGETQYF	-	-	TRBV7-2	TRBJ2-5	14
TGCGCCAGCAGCTTGGATCACTTGGAGGCACAGAGCTCCTATAATTCACCCCTCCACTTT	CASSLDHLEAQSSYNSPLHF	-	once	TRBV5-1	TRBJ1-6	20
TGTGCCAGCAGCGTAGCTAGCTCTGGGACCAACGTCCTGACTTTC	CASSVASSGTNVLTF	-	-	TRBV9	TRBJ2-6	15
TGTGCCAGCAGCCGAGCCGTGGGGCAGCAGTACTTC	CASSRAVGQQYF	-	-	TRBV5-6	TRBJ2-7	12
TGCGCCAGCAGCTTGGCTGTAGACAGTCCCCAAGAGACCCAGTACTTC	CASSLAVDSPQETQYF	-	-	TRBV5-1	TRBJ2-5	16
TGTGCCACCAGCACCCCAGGGTCCCCCACCAATCAGCCCCAGCATTTT	CATSTPGSPTNQPQHF	-	-	TRBV15	TRBJ1-5	16
TGTGCCAGTAGCATGGGCGGGGCCACAGATACGCAGTATTTT	CASSMGGATDTQYF	-	-	TRBV19	TRBJ2-3	14
TGTGCCAGCAGCCCCGAGGGGACAGGGGCTTCACCCCTCCACTTT	CASSPEGTGASPLHF	TRBD1	-	TRBV7-8	TRBJ1-6	15
TGTGCCAGCAGTTTACCCCGGCAGCCCCAGCATTTT	CASSLPRQPQHF	-	-	TRBV12-3/TRBV12-4	TRBJ1-5	12
TGTGCCAGCAGCTTGAACAGGGGCGGCTATGGCTACACCTTC	CASSLNRGGYGYTF	TRBD1	-	TRBV7-9	TRBJ1-2	14
TGTGCCACCAGCAGACCAGGGGTCCAACATCCGTATGGCTACACCTTC	CATSRPGVQHPYGYTF	-	-	TRBV15	TRBJ1-2	16
TGTGCCAGCTCACCAACTAGCGTCAACGAGCAGTACTTC	CASSPTSVNEQYF	TRBD2	-	TRBV18	TRBJ2-7	13
TGTGCCAGCAGCGTCCAAACTAGCGCCCGCACAGATACGCAGTATTTT	CASSVQTSARTDTQYF	TRBD2	-	TRBV9	TRBJ2-3	16
TGCGCCAGCAGCCAAGAACAGGGTCGGGAAAAACTGTTTTTT	CASSQEQGREKLFF	-	-	TRBV4-1	TRBJ1-4	14
TGTGCCAGCAGCCCCGGGGGACGGAGCTCCTACAATGAGCAGTTCTTC	CASSPGGRSSYNEQFF	-	few	TRBV7-2	TRBJ2-1	16